This is a list of T cell receptor beta chains from one sample in a study of T-cell reconstitution after alpha-beta-depleted transplantation in children. TCRdb reprocessed the PCR reads with MiXCR, giving one entry per CDR3 protein. The sample has roughly 240,000 distinct CDR3 sequences; roughly 8% are singletons. The sample in question was PBMCs, mostly from graft donor cells, obtained 180 days after TCRalphabeta/CD19-depleted stem cell transplant. All receptors come from a male patient aged 10 to 17 who had a stem cell transplant for acute lymphoblastic leukemia, so the T cells may come from the graft donor. CDR3s include the opening cysteine and the closing phenylalanine or tryptophan. Clone size is not always given. Where it is, it says once, few, many or a class for expanded clones.

>TRBJ1-1|TRBV27|many
CASSFHRENTEAFF
>TRBJ2-6|TRBV15|many
CATSRGGQGAGANVLTF
>TRBJ2-7|TRBV7-2|many
CASSLVPSGGYYEQYF
>TRBJ2-1|TRBV4-1|many
CASSQAGLTLPHEQFF
>TRBJ1-1|TRBV5-6|once
CASSLVSGRFTEAFF
>TRBJ1-1|TRBV5-6|many
CASSPGYGVGNTEAFF
>TRBJ1-3|TRBV4-3|.
CASSQEDPRSSGNTIYF
>TRBJ1-1|TRBV7-8|many
CASSLRTREAFF
>TRBJ1-2|TRBV11-2|few
CASSPLRDRGYYGYTF
>TRBJ2-7|TRBV5-1|many
CASSLAGDEQYF
>TRBJ1-1|TRBV11-2|many
CASSLPVIRYAGNTEAFF
>TRBJ2-2|TRBV3-1|.
CACWGSHNTGELFF
>TRBJ2-1|TRBV7-9|many
CASSLTMSSYNEQFF
>TRBJ2-1|TRBV20-1|many
CSARRGQGSYNEQFF
>TRBJ2-5|TRBV7-7|many
CASSSQRGGGETQYF
>TRBJ1-5|TRBV11-2|many
CASSLEQDSNQPQHF
>TRBJ2-7|TRBV7-9|.
CASTGDSYEQYF
>TRBJ2-7|TRBV20-1|many
CSAEGAELDEQYF
>TRBJ2-7|TRBV28|many
CASIDSPSYEQYF
>TRBJ2-2|TRBV15|many
CATSRDMGLAGRTGELFF
>TRBJ2-3|TRBV12-3/TRBV12-4|many
CASRSLAGGPTQYF
>TRBJ2-7|TRBV5-1|many
CASRQGRNEQYF
>TRBJ1-6|TRBV3-1|many
CASSPGGRGSPLHF
>TRBJ2-3|TRBV5-1|.
CASSLERGPPTDTQYF
>TRBJ1-1|TRBV4-3|many
CASSQDGQPHRAFF
>TRBJ2-2|TRBV5-1|many
CASRFNTGELFF
>TRBJ2-7|TRBV14|many
CASSPLPSYYEQYF
>TRBJ2-1|TRBV15|many
CATSTIGSSGACQGYYNEQFF
>TRBJ2-6|TRBV6-6|many
CASSYGTDGANVLTF
>TRBJ2-1|TRBV7-2|many
CASSLATRLGGQFF
>TRBJ2-1|TRBV20-1|many
CSASGLADNEQFF
>TRBJ2-7|TRBV6-2/TRBV6-3|.
CASSYSTLTGRRNEQYF
>TRBJ1-3|TRBV20-1|many
CSARDRGGNTIYF
>TRBJ1-2|TRBV4-2|many
CASSTRGTTNYGYTF
>TRBJ2-5|TRBV6-6|many
CASSKRGEETQYF
>TRBJ2-1|TRBV7-8|many
CASSLIGSSYNEQFF
>TRBJ2-1|TRBV5-1|many
CASSSPGRIYNEQFF
>TRBJ1-5|TRBV7-2|many
CASTSDQGPQHF
>TRBJ2-1|TRBV4-3|many
CASSQFLAGSSYNEQFF
>TRBJ2-2|TRBV20-1|many
CSARGAGAPGELFF
>TRBJ1-5|TRBV20-1|few
CSAVGQGTSNQPQHF